A single sample is the source of the 8 T cell receptor beta chains below, sequenced in a study of blood T cell repertoires in COVID-19. Clones were sequenced by immunoSEQ multiplex PCR, and TCRdb holds only the in-frame ones, with some missing. The sample contains around 400,000 clones, about 89% of which appear only once. The sequencing input was peripheral blood. These TCRs come from a woman in her sixties with COVID-19, enrolled during active disease.

As regards this clone: The germline gene is not matched at one end of the junction; a read error may be the cause. This chain's CDR3 is CASRQGAWGYTF. The CDR3 DNA is TGTGCCAGCCGCCAGGGCGCATGGGGCTACACCTTC. The V gene is TRBV16, the J gene TRBJ1-2, with D possibly matching TRBD1 (5 bases). Germline CDR1 KGHSY, CDR2 FQNENV. The CDR3 sequence is 12 residues long.

A few counts support this clone. Within the sample, other DNA sequences also encode this same CDR3. The chain employs TRBV6-5 and TRBJ2-7, with TRBD1 matching over 7 bases. Germline trimming cut 2 bases from V and 4 bases from J; bases unmatched to any gene: 2. This CDR3 contains 13 residues. Germline-derived CDR1 and CDR2 are MNHEY and SVGAGI. The CDR3 DNA reads TGTGCCAGCAGTTACGGGACAGATTACGAGCAGTACTTC. Protein product: CASSYGTDYEQYF.

CDR3 DNA sequence: TGTGCCAGTAGTATAGGACTTTCAGAGACCCAGTACTTC. It translates to CASSIGLSETQYF. The chain employs TRBV19 and TRBJ2-5, with D unresolved. Per germline, CDR1 LNHDA and CDR2 SQIVND (reference sequence). This CDR3 contains 13 residues. The germline V and J ends were trimmed by 1 base and 4 bases, with 7 bases remaining between them.

This rearrangement joins TRBV9 to TRBJ2-5; D possibly corresponds to TRBD2 (5 bases). Deletions cut 4 bases from V and 0 bases from J, with 13 bases between. The CDR3 has 15 residues. The germline gives CDR1 SGDLS, CDR2 YYNGEE. CDR3 coding DNA: TGTGCCAGCAGCATCCGGGGAGTCAACCAAGAGACCCAGTACTTC. It encodes CASSIRGVNQETQYF.

V is TRBV5-1 and J is TRBJ1-5, with 8 bases identical to TRBD1. V trimming: 2 bases; J trimming: 5 bases; junction bases outside the gene matches: 6. The V gene's germline CDR1 is SGHRS and CDR2 YFSETQ. This CDR3 region has 15 residues. The CDR3 bases are TGCGCCAGCAGCTTCCAGGGGGCTTATGATCAGCCCCAGCATTTT. It is translated as CASSFQGAYDQPQHF.

This chain links TRBV28 with TRBJ2-7; 7 bases line up with TRBD1. J gave up 3 bases and V 5 bases, and 7 bases lay outside the gene matches. The CDR3 spans 14 residues. Germline assignment: CDR1 MDHEN and CDR2 SYDVKM. The CDR3 DNA reads as TGTGCCAGCAGTCAAATGACAGGGAGCTACGAGCAGTACTTC. Encoded protein: CASSQMTGSYEQYF. Filled out from reference TRBV28 and TRBJ2-7, the complete variable domain reads DVKVTQSSRYLVKRTGEKVFLECVQDMDHENMFWYRQDPGLGLRLIYFSYDVKMKEKGDIPEGYSVSREKKERFSLILESASTNQTSMYLCASSQMTGSYEQYFGPGTRLTVT.

This clone was counted many times. The rearrangement uses TRBV3-1 (or the pseudogene TRBV3-2) and TRBJ2-1; 10 bases are a match to TRBD2. V dropped 0 bases and J dropped 4; count of bases not matched to a gene: 3. CDR1 and CDR2 (germline): LGHDT, YNNKEL (reference sequence). This CDR3 has 16 amino acids. As DNA, the CDR3 is TGTGCCAGCAGCCAAGATCTACTAGCGGGGTACAATGAGCAGTTCTTC. Protein product: CASSQDLLAGYNEQFF.

The rearrangement joins TRBV11-2 to TRBJ2-4; 9 positions agree with TRBD1. The CDR3 consists of 15 residues. V shed 5 bases, J shed 3 bases, and the junction held 5 bases outside the gene matches. The germline CDR1 and CDR2 sequences are SGHAT and FQNNGV. The DNA for the CDR3 is TGTGCCAGCAGCACCGACAGGGGGGTCAAAAACATTCAGTACTTC. The encoded protein is CASSTDRGVKNIQYF.